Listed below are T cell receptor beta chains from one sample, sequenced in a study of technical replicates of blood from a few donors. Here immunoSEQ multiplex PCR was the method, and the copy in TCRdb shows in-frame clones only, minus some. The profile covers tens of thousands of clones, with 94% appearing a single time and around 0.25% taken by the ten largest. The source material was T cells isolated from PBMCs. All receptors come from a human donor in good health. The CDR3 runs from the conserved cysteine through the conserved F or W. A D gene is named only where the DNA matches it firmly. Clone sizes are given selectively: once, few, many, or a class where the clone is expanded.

CDR3 protein: CASSTGLAGGPYEQYF
CDR3 DNA: TGTGCCAGCAGCACCGGACTAGCGGGAGGGCCCTACGAGCAGTACTTC
J gene: TRBJ2-7
clone size: NA
V gene: TRBV5-4
D gene: TRBD2

CDR3 protein: CASSLGTGTFWSNQPQHF
CDR3 DNA: TGTGCCAGCAGCCTCGGGACAGGGACATTTTGGAGCAATCAGCCCCAGCATTTT
J gene: TRBJ1-5
clone size: many
V gene: TRBV7-6
D gene: TRBD1

CDR3 protein: CASSQESGGLTQYF
CDR3 DNA: TGCGCCAGCAGCCAAGAGTCAGGGGGTCTGACCCAGTACTTC
J gene: TRBJ2-5
clone size: NA
V gene: TRBV4-1
D gene: TRBD1

CDR3 protein: CASTLKWHPNYGYTF
CDR3 DNA: TGTGCCAGCACCTTGAAATGGCATCCTAACTATGGCTACACCTTC
J gene: TRBJ1-2
clone size: NA
V gene: TRBV5-4
D gene: NA

CDR3 protein: CASSLYPRAPALSTDTQYF
CDR3 DNA: TGTGCCAGCAGTTTATATCCGAGGGCCCCAGCCCTTAGCACAGATACGCAGTATTTT
J gene: TRBJ2-3
clone size: NA
V gene: TRBV27
D gene: NA

CDR3 protein: CASSLVGQDYNEQFF
CDR3 DNA: TGCGCCAGCAGCTTGGTGGGACAGGATTACAATGAGCAGTTCTTC
J gene: TRBJ2-1
clone size: NA
V gene: TRBV5-1
D gene: TRBD1

CDR3 protein: CASSLGGGAVDTQYF
CDR3 DNA: TGTGCTAGCAGCTTAGGCGGGGGGGCCGTAGATACGCAGTATTTT
J gene: TRBJ2-3
clone size: NA
V gene: TRBV7-7
D gene: TRBD2

CDR3 protein: CAWSGGQITNEKLFF
CDR3 DNA: TGTGCCTGGAGTGGCGGGCAGATAACTAATGAAAAACTGTTTTTT
J gene: TRBJ1-4
clone size: NA
V gene: TRBV30
D gene: NA

CDR3 protein: CARKGFPRMRQPQHF
CDR3 DNA: TGCGCCAGAAAGGGGTTCCCCCGGATGAGGCAGCCCCAGCATTTT
J gene: TRBJ1-5
clone size: NA
V gene: TRBV5-1
D gene: NA

CDR3 protein: CASSSRGRGSTDTQYF
CDR3 DNA: TGTGCCAGCAGCAGCAGGGGGCGGGGTAGCACAGATACGCAGTATTTT
J gene: TRBJ2-3
clone size: NA
V gene: TRBV5-6
D gene: TRBD1

CDR3 protein: CAWSVGAAVKGEELFF
CDR3 DNA: TGTGCCTGGAGTGTGGGGGCCGCAGTAAAAGGGGAAGAACTGTTTTTT
J gene: TRBJ1-4
clone size: once
V gene: TRBV30
D gene: NA

CDR3 protein: CASSLLAGGLGEQFF
CDR3 DNA: TGTGCCAGCAGCTTACTAGCGGGGGGGCTAGGGGAGCAGTTCTTC
J gene: TRBJ2-1
clone size: NA
V gene: TRBV7-8
D gene: TRBD2

CDR3 protein: CASSLVRGQGYGYTF
CDR3 DNA: TGTGCCAGCAGTTTGGTCAGGGGGCAAGGCTATGGCTACACCTTC
J gene: TRBJ1-2
clone size: NA
V gene: TRBV28
D gene: TRBD1

CDR3 protein: CASYRESGNTIYF
CDR3 DNA: TGTGCCAGTTACAGGGAATCAGGAAACACCATATATTTT
J gene: TRBJ1-3
clone size: few
V gene: TRBV2
D gene: NA

CDR3 protein: CASSIGWGDTDTQYF
CDR3 DNA: TGTGCCAGTAGTATAGGGTGGGGAGACACAGATACGCAGTATTTT
J gene: TRBJ2-3
clone size: NA
V gene: TRBV19
D gene: NA

CDR3 protein: CAISSSLAGAKDTQYF
CDR3 DNA: TGTGCCATCTCATCCTCACTAGCGGGGGCCAAAGATACGCAGTATTTT
J gene: TRBJ2-3
clone size: NA
V gene: TRBV10-3
D gene: TRBD2

CDR3 protein: CASSQDWKGQETQYF
CDR3 DNA: TGCGCCAGCAGCCAAGATTGGAAGGGGCAAGAGACCCAGTACTTC
J gene: TRBJ2-5
clone size: NA
V gene: TRBV4-1
D gene: NA

CDR3 protein: CASSYSSTVEAFF
CDR3 DNA: TGTGCCAGCAGTTACTCTTCGACAGTAGAAGCTTTCTTT
J gene: TRBJ1-1
clone size: NA
V gene: TRBV6-5
D gene: NA

CDR3 protein: CASSLDWGLTSTDTQYF
CDR3 DNA: TGTGCCAGCAGTCTGGACTGGGGGCTCACTAGCACAGATACGCAGTATTTT
J gene: TRBJ2-3
clone size: NA
V gene: TRBV27
D gene: NA

CDR3 protein: CASSLQGALNEKLFF
CDR3 DNA: TGCGCCAGCAGCTTGCAAGGGGCCCTTAATGAAAAACTGTTTTTT
J gene: TRBJ1-4
clone size: NA
V gene: TRBV5-1
D gene: NA

CDR3 protein: CASSFPGTATDTQYF
CDR3 DNA: TGTGCCAGCAGCTTCCCCGGGACTGCCACAGATACGCAGTATTTT
J gene: TRBJ2-3
clone size: NA
V gene: TRBV7-9
D gene: NA

CDR3 protein: CASSSLQGLDTGELFF
CDR3 DNA: TGTGCCAGCAGCTCATTGCAGGGGCTCGACACCGGGGAGCTGTTTTTT
J gene: TRBJ2-2
clone size: NA
V gene: TRBV5-4
D gene: NA

CDR3 protein: CATSRVPSDEQFF
CDR3 DNA: TGTGCCACCAGCAGAGTACCGAGCGATGAGCAGTTCTTC
J gene: TRBJ2-1
clone size: NA
V gene: TRBV15
D gene: NA

CDR3 protein: CASSLGAGSYEQYF
CDR3 DNA: TGTGCCAGCAGCTTAGGTGCAGGTTCGTACGAGCAGTACTTC
J gene: TRBJ2-7
clone size: NA
V gene: TRBV7-6
D gene: NA

CDR3 protein: CASSYPAGGQSGELFF
CDR3 DNA: TGTGCCAGCAGTTACCCTGCGGGGGGGCAAAGCGGGGAGCTGTTTTTT
J gene: TRBJ2-2
clone size: NA
V gene: TRBV6-5
D gene: TRBD2

CDR3 protein: CASSLRGEEQYF
CDR3 DNA: TGTGCCAGCAGTTTAAGAGGAGAGGAGCAGTATTTT
J gene: TRBJ2-3
clone size: NA
V gene: TRBV27
D gene: NA

CDR3 protein: CASRTDRGVYEQYF
CDR3 DNA: TGTGCCAGCAGGACCGACAGGGGCGTCTACGAGCAGTACTTC
J gene: TRBJ2-7
clone size: NA
V gene: TRBV6-5
D gene: TRBD1

CDR3 protein: CASSPIQGMNTEAFF
CDR3 DNA: TGTGCTAGCAGCCCGATACAGGGAATGAACACTGAAGCTTTCTTT
J gene: TRBJ1-1
clone size: NA
V gene: TRBV7-7
D gene: NA

CDR3 protein: CASSQGDSAIEAFF
CDR3 DNA: TGCGCCAGCAGCCAAGGGGACAGTGCGATTGAAGCTTTCTTT
J gene: TRBJ1-1
clone size: NA
V gene: TRBV4-1
D gene: TRBD1

CDR3 protein: CASSPVSYGYTF
CDR3 DNA: TGTGCCAGCTCACCAGTGAGTTATGGCTACACCTTC
J gene: TRBJ1-2
clone size: NA
V gene: TRBV18
D gene: NA

CDR3 protein: CSVRRIIPDEQYF
CDR3 DNA: TGCAGCGTTAGGAGGATCATCCCGGACGAGCAGTACTTC
J gene: TRBJ2-7
clone size: NA
V gene: TRBV29-1
D gene: NA

CDR3 protein: CASSLLRGTYGYTF
CDR3 DNA: TGTGCCAGCAGTTTATTGCGGGGGACCTATGGCTACACCTTC
J gene: TRBJ1-2
clone size: once
V gene: TRBV27
D gene: NA

CDR3 protein: CSVVSGRTDTQYF
CDR3 DNA: TGCAGCGTTGTGAGCGGCCGCACAGATACGCAGTATTTT
J gene: TRBJ2-3
clone size: NA
V gene: TRBV29-1
D gene: NA

CDR3 protein: CASLYRMDRVDYGYTF
CDR3 DNA: TGTGCCAGTCTATATCGGATGGACAGGGTGGACTATGGCTACACCTTC
J gene: TRBJ1-2
clone size: NA
V gene: TRBV19
D gene: TRBD1

CDR3 protein: CASSQQTGQGTYEQYF
CDR3 DNA: TGCGCCAGCAGCCAACAGACAGGACAGGGTACGTACGAGCAGTACTTC
J gene: TRBJ2-7
clone size: NA
V gene: TRBV4-1
D gene: TRBD1

CDR3 protein: CASSLSGQGVTEAFF
CDR3 DNA: TGTGCCAGCAGTTTATCGGGGCAGGGGGTCACTGAAGCTTTCTTT
J gene: TRBJ1-1
clone size: few
V gene: TRBV27
D gene: TRBD1

CDR3 protein: CSEREVANYGYTF
CDR3 DNA: TGCAGCGAGAGGGAAGTAGCTAACTATGGCTACACCTTC
J gene: TRBJ1-2
clone size: NA
V gene: TRBV29-1
D gene: NA

CDR3 protein: CASSLNKGPVETQYF
CDR3 DNA: TGTGCTAGCAGCTTAAACAAGGGGCCGGTAGAGACCCAGTACTTC
J gene: TRBJ2-5
clone size: NA
V gene: TRBV7-7
D gene: NA

CDR3 protein: CASVDRGITGELFF
CDR3 DNA: TGTGCCAGCGTAGATCGGGGTATCACCGGGGAGCTGTTTTTT
J gene: TRBJ2-2
clone size: once
V gene: TRBV28
D gene: NA

CDR3 protein: CSGVRGTGAYEQYF
CDR3 DNA: TGCAGCGGTGTCAGGGGGACAGGGGCCTACGAGCAGTACTTC
J gene: TRBJ2-7
clone size: NA
V gene: TRBV29-1
D gene: TRBD1

CDR3 protein: CASSKCTGPLDQPQHF
CDR3 DNA: TGTGCCAGCAGCAAATGTACAGGGCCCCTTGATCAGCCCCAGCATTTT
J gene: TRBJ1-5
clone size: NA
V gene: TRBV12-1
D gene: NA

CDR3 protein: CSVRGQANYGYTF
CDR3 DNA: TGCAGCGTGAGGGGACAGGCCAACTATGGCTACACCTTC
J gene: TRBJ1-2
clone size: NA
V gene: TRBV29-1
D gene: TRBD1

CDR3 protein: CASSYGGRGETQYF
CDR3 DNA: TGTGCCAGCAGTTACGGGGGGAGGGGAGAGACCCAGTACTTC
J gene: TRBJ2-5
clone size: NA
V gene: TRBV6-6
D gene: TRBD2

CDR3 protein: CASSLGLDRYSGNTIYF
CDR3 DNA: TGCGCCAGCAGCTTGGGACTCGACCGTTACTCTGGAAACACCATATATTTT
J gene: TRBJ1-3
clone size: NA
V gene: TRBV5-1
D gene: NA

CDR3 protein: CASSEGSSGNTIYF
CDR3 DNA: TGTGCCAGCAGCGAGGGCAGCTCTGGAAACACCATATATTTT
J gene: TRBJ1-3
clone size: NA
V gene: TRBV6-1
D gene: NA

CDR3 protein: CASSQDKVGVSNQPQHF
CDR3 DNA: TGCGCCAGCAGCCAAGATAAAGTGGGCGTCAGCAATCAGCCCCAGCATTTT
J gene: TRBJ1-5
clone size: NA
V gene: TRBV4-1
D gene: NA

CDR3 protein: CSVGPWDRGFTEAFF
CDR3 DNA: TGCAGCGTTGGACCCTGGGACAGGGGTTTTACTGAAGCTTTCTTT
J gene: TRBJ1-1
clone size: NA
V gene: TRBV29-1
D gene: TRBD1

CDR3 protein: CASSVGQGRGNEQFF
CDR3 DNA: TGTGCCAGCAGCGTAGGGCAGGGAAGGGGAAATGAGCAGTTCTTC
J gene: TRBJ2-1
clone size: NA
V gene: TRBV9
D gene: NA

CDR3 protein: CASSIDAGLNTQYF
CDR3 DNA: TGTGCCAGTAGTATAGATGCAGGGCTGAATACGCAGTATTTT
J gene: TRBJ2-3
clone size: NA
V gene: TRBV19
D gene: NA

CDR3 protein: CSVVDTFNYGYTF
CDR3 DNA: TGCAGCGTTGTCGACACCTTTAACTATGGCTACACCTTC
J gene: TRBJ1-2
clone size: NA
V gene: TRBV29-1
D gene: NA

CDR3 protein: CASRDRVNNEKLFF
CDR3 DNA: TGTGCCAGCAGAGACAGGGTTAATAATGAAAAACTGTTTTTT
J gene: TRBJ1-4
clone size: NA
V gene: TRBV6-1
D gene: TRBD1

CDR3 protein: CASSVSKQGSYGYTF
CDR3 DNA: TGTGCCAGCAGTGTCTCTAAACAGGGGTCCTATGGCTACACCTTC
J gene: TRBJ1-2
clone size: NA
V gene: TRBV25-1
D gene: TRBD1

CDR3 protein: CASSPALTSGSHTYEQYF
CDR3 DNA: TGCGCCAGCAGCCCCGCATTGACTAGCGGGAGTCACACCTACGAGCAGTACTTC
J gene: TRBJ2-7
clone size: NA
V gene: TRBV5-1
D gene: TRBD2

CDR3 protein: CASSPGRAGGYNEQFF
CDR3 DNA: TGCGCCAGCAGCCCGGGAAGAGCGGGAGGCTACAATGAGCAGTTCTTC
J gene: TRBJ2-1
clone size: NA
V gene: TRBV4-1
D gene: TRBD2

CDR3 protein: CASSEGTRLYYNEQFF
CDR3 DNA: TGTGCCAGCAGTGAGGGGACTAGATTGTACTACAATGAGCAGTTCTTC
J gene: TRBJ2-1
clone size: many
V gene: TRBV2
D gene: TRBD2

CDR3 protein: CASNHRGGTDTQYF
CDR3 DNA: TGTGCCAGCAATCACAGGGGAGGAACAGATACGCAGTATTTT
J gene: TRBJ2-3
clone size: NA
V gene: TRBV28
D gene: NA